The 5 T cell receptor beta chains below come from one sample, sequenced in a study of shared T cell receptors in the human thymus. TCRdb keeps only in-frame clones here, not all; method: immunoSEQ multiplex PCR. The sample has approximately 760,000 clones; 70% to 90% are singletons. These data were likewise used in another study, on human thymus T cells.

Sample: thymocytes. These receptors were taken from a girl less than two years old with a congenital heart defect.

The chain joins TRBV19 to TRBJ1-5; weak D call: TRBD1 (5 bases). In germline, CDR1 is LNHDA, CDR2 SQIVND (reference sequence). The CDR3 has 12 amino acids. Deletions cut 7 bases from V and 4 bases from J, with 8 bases between. The CDR3 sequence is CASKQGNQPQHF. CDR3 DNA: TGTGCCAGTAAGCAGGGTAATCAGCCCCAGCATTTT.

The chain employs TRBV5-6 and TRBJ2-1; 9 bases fit TRBD1. CDR1 is SGHDT, CDR2 YYEEEE, per germline. The junction had 8 bases not matched to a gene; V was cut back by 4 bases and J by 6 bases. The CDR3 is 15 amino acids. As DNA, the CDR3 is TGTGCCAGCAGCCACCGGGACAGGGCTTTCAATGAGCAGTTCTTC. Its protein product is CASSHRDRAFNEQFF.

J is TRBJ2-5 and V is TRBV7-2; D perhaps matches TRBD1 (6 bases). V dropped 4 bases and J dropped 4 bases, with 13 bases sitting between them. CDR3 length equals 14 residues. Germline V gene lookup returns CDR1 SGHTA and CDR2 FQGNSA. In DNA, the CDR3 is TGTGCCAGCAGCTCCCGGGACATTTTAGAGACCCAGTACTTC. Its protein product is CASSSRDILETQYF.

The table lists this clone with a few counts. V and J are TRBV7-6 and TRBJ2-1, with D maybe TRBD2 (7 bases). CDR1 and CDR2 (germline): SGHVS, FNYEAQ. This CDR3 is 16 amino acids long. Trimming stripped 2 bases from V and 2 bases from J, with 13 bases between. The CDR3 region has the DNA TGTGCCAGCAGCTTACGGGGGGCAAACCCCTACAATGAGCAGTTCTTC. It codes for CASSLRGANPYNEQFF.

This clone appeared once. The chain combines TRBV6-1 with TRBJ2-7, with 7 bases fitting TRBD1. This CDR3 has 14 amino acids. From germline, CDR1 is MNHNS and CDR2 SASEGT. V gave up 7 bases and J gave up 2 bases; unmatched junction bases: 8. CDR3 sequence: CASISPGQAYEQYF. CDR3 nucleotides: TGTGCCAGCATCTCTCCTGGACAGGCCTACGAGCAGTACTTC.